This is a list of T cell receptor beta chains from one sample in a study of T cell responses to AZD1222 COVID-19 vaccine. Generated by immunoSEQ multiplex PCR, the TCRdb table keeps only in-frame clones and is missing some. The data hold 100,000 to 150,000 clones, with 70% to 90% observed a single time. Sample: peripheral blood, taken on day 0 of AZD1222 vaccination. The receptors derive from an adult in good health. Both conserved end residues are part of each CDR3. The D gene is left open where the match is weak. Size is omitted from some rows. Given values are once, few, many or a class for expanded clones.

len,j_gene,v_gene,d_gene,abundance,CDR3nt,CDR3aa
12,TRBJ1-6,TRBV27,.,once,TGTGCCAGCAGTCCACAGGGTACGGCCCTCCACTTT,CASSPQGTALHF
15,TRBJ2-2,TRBV6-5,TRBD2,.,TGTGCCAGCAGTTACCGGGCTAGCGGCACCGGGGAGCTGTTTTTT,CASSYRASGTGELFF
14,TRBJ1-1,TRBV2,.,.,TGTGCCAGCCCCTGGGGAGGGCCCAACACTGAAGCTTTCTTT,CASPWGGPNTEAFF
13,TRBJ2-1,TRBV19,.,.,TGTGCCAGTAGTATAATGTGGGGGAATGAGCAGTTCTTC,CASSIMWGNEQFF
15,TRBJ2-1,TRBV11-3,.,.,TGTGCCAGCAGCTCGAGGGAGAGCTCCTACAATGAGCAGTTCTTC,CASSSRESSYNEQFF
12,TRBJ1-5,TRBV29-1,.,.,TGCAGCGCTGTCCAGGAAGGCCAGCCCCAGCATTTT,CSAVQEGQPQHF
16,TRBJ2-1,TRBV6-2/TRBV6-3,.,.,TGTGCCAGCAGTTACCGGCCAGGGATGCTGGTTCATGAGCAGTTCTTC,CASSYRPGMLVHEQFF
17,TRBJ2-1,TRBV6-1,.,.,TGTGCCAGCAGTGGCGGCCTCGACAGCTCTGCCTACAATGAGCAGTTCTTC,CASSGGLDSSAYNEQFF
16,TRBJ1-2,TRBV7-9,.,.,TGTGCCAGCAGCTACTCGGGGGACCGATTCGACTATGGCTACACCTTC,CASSYSGDRFDYGYTF
14,TRBJ2-7,TRBV5-1,TRBD1,.,TGCGCCAGCAGCTTGAACAGGGGAAGGGGAGAGCAGTACTTC,CASSLNRGRGEQYF
15,TRBJ2-7,TRBV4-3,TRBD1,.,TGCGCCAGCAGCCAAGGGGACAGATCCTCCTACGAGCAGTACTTC,CASSQGDRSSYEQYF
15,TRBJ2-3,TRBV6-5,TRBD1,.,TGTGCCAGCACCCCCGGACAGGGGCGAGGTGATACGCAGTATTTT,CASTPGQGRGDTQYF
14,TRBJ2-7,TRBV6-7,.,.,TGTGCCAGCAGTTACTCGGGACTGAAATACGAGCAGTACTTC,CASSYSGLKYEQYF
14,TRBJ2-7,TRBV24-1,TRBD2,.,TGTGCCACCAGTGATGAACTAGCGGCCGTAGGGAAGTACTTC,CATSDELAAVGKYF
15,TRBJ2-2,TRBV19,.,.,TGTGCCAGTAGAGCGACGGGACACAACACCGGGGAGCTGTTTTTT,CASRATGHNTGELFF
15,TRBJ2-7,TRBV19,.,.,TGTGCCAGCCGGGGGTCGGGGGAAATCTCCTACGAGCAGTACTTC,CASRGSGEISYEQYF
12,TRBJ1-2,TRBV19,.,once,TGTGCCAGTAAGTCGGGGGCCTATGGCTACACCTTC,CASKSGAYGYTF
14,TRBJ2-2,TRBV11-3,TRBD1,few,TGTGCCAGCAGCTATACAGGGGGCTCCGGGGAGCTGTTTTTT,CASSYTGGSGELFF
13,TRBJ1-5,TRBV6-5,TRBD1,.,TGTGCCAGCAGACAGGGGGCGAACCAGCCCCAGCATTTT,CASRQGANQPQHF
15,TRBJ2-7,TRBV27,TRBD2,.,TGTGCCAGCAGTTTATTATTAGCGGGAGTGGGGGAGCAGTACTTC,CASSLLLAGVGEQYF
13,TRBJ1-2,TRBV19,.,.,TGTGCCAGTAGTATGGTACAGGTAGGTGGCTACACCTTC,CASSMVQVGGYTF
13,TRBJ2-1,TRBV7-2,.,.,TGTGCCAGCAGCTACGTAGAAAACAATGAGCAGTTCTTC,CASSYVENNEQFF
13,TRBJ1-5,TRBV10-3,.,few,TGTGCCATCAGTGAAGACAGAGATCAGCCCCAGCATTTT,CAISEDRDQPQHF
13,TRBJ1-1,TRBV30,TRBD1,.,TGTGCCTGGACCCTACAGGGGGGATCTGAAGCTTTCTTT,CAWTLQGGSEAFF
15,TRBJ1-2,TRBV7-9,TRBD1,once,TGTGCCAGCAGCACAGCCGGGACAGGGGCTGTTGGCTACACCTTC,CASSTAGTGAVGYTF
13,TRBJ2-7,TRBV28,.,.,TGTGCCAGCAGTTTAATCCAGGGCTACGAGCAGTACTTC,CASSLIQGYEQYF
17,TRBJ1-3,TRBV10-3,.,.,TGTGCCATCAGTGAGTCAAGGAGCGGAGTCTCTGGAAACACCATATATTTT,CAISESRSGVSGNTIYF
16,TRBJ2-2,TRBV28,TRBD1,.,TGTGCCAGCAGTTCCCTCAGGGGGCTCCGCACCGGGGAGCTGTTTTTT,CASSSLRGLRTGELFF
14,TRBJ2-5,TRBV11-3,TRBD2,.,TGTGCCAGCAGCTTATCGGCGGGAGTAGAGACCCAGTACTTC,CASSLSAGVETQYF
14,TRBJ2-7,TRBV3-1/TRBV3-2,.,.,TGTGCCAGCAGCCTACGAGGTACTCCCTACGAGCAGTACTTC,CASSLRGTPYEQYF
15,TRBJ2-3,TRBV19,.,once,TGTGCCACGGGCCGGGGGGCGACAACCACAGATACGCAGTATTTT,CATGRGATTTDTQYF
15,TRBJ1-5,TRBV7-2,.,.,TGTGCCAGCAGCTTTGCAGGGACTAGCAATCAGCCCCAGCATTTT,CASSFAGTSNQPQHF
12,TRBJ2-5,TRBV5-6,.,.,TGTGCCAGCAGCTTGGGTCCAGAGACCCAGTACTTC,CASSLGPETQYF
12,TRBJ2-3,TRBV5-1,.,.,TGCGCCAGCAGCTGGGTTGGGGATACGCAGTATTTT,CASSWVGDTQYF
16,TRBJ2-7,TRBV18,.,.,TGTGCCAGCTCACCACCTGACTGGCGGAGCTCCTACGAGCAGTACTTC,CASSPPDWRSSYEQYF
16,TRBJ2-7,TRBV7-8,.,.,TGTGCCAGCAGCTTGGGACCGGGACATAGCCTCTACGAGCAGTACTTC,CASSLGPGHSLYEQYF
17,TRBJ2-3,TRBV13,TRBD2,.,TGTGCCAGCAGCAAGGGACTAGCGGGAGTTCGCTCAGATACGCAGTATTTT,CASSKGLAGVRSDTQYF
14,TRBJ1-1,TRBV2,.,.,TGTGCCAGCAGTGACCTAGGTCCTTACACTGAAGCTTTCTTT,CASSDLGPYTEAFF
14,TRBJ1-5,TRBV13,.,.,TGTGCCAGCAGCTTAGGGGGCCGCAATCAGCCCCAGCATTTT,CASSLGGRNQPQHF
15,TRBJ2-2,TRBV18,TRBD1,.,TGTGCCAGCTTTCGGGACAGGGTGATCACCGGGGAGCTGTTTTTT,CASFRDRVITGELFF
14,TRBJ2-3,TRBV6-5,.,.,TGTGCCAGCAGTTGGGGAGTGGGCCCAGATACGCAGTATTTT,CASSWGVGPDTQYF
14,TRBJ1-4,TRBV28,.,.,TGTGCCAGCAAACTGGAGGGGAGGCAGGAAAAACTGTTTTTT,CASKLEGRQEKLFF